The present entry profiles one T cell receptor beta chain with its context. Its antigen has not been determined. No clone much larger than this one lies a single base away; base qualities are absent. These data are taken from a study of blood T cell repertoires in COVID-19 (dated by TCRdb to 2019 to 2021). Regarding the study in general: Collaborator samples came from the United States, Italy and Spain and covered acute and convalescent phases of COVID-19. The prospective study material was composed of cDNA or gDNA derived from T cells, B-cell-depleted T cells, or PBMCs. Subjects who had been exposed to COVID-19, were actively infected with it, or had recovered from it provided the deeply sampled blood TCRbeta repertoires that made up the dataset. A freely available public database, intended as a resource for researchers studying the immune response to SARS-CoV-2, is where the repertoires were released. Samples were obtained from the ongoing ImmuneRACE study (first 160 participants) and from about 1,300 subjects provided by 6 global collaborators. A de-identified subject ID, COVID-19 status, age in years and sex were almost always included in the sample metadata. HLA class I and class II types, where available, came from metadata supplied by the sample provider rather than from assay-based typing.

CDR1 and CDR2, per the germline V gene, are SGHNT and YENEEA. Clipping removes 5 bases from V and 1 base from J, with 5 as the unmatched junction base count. The CDR3 measures 15 amino acids from cysteine to phenylalanine. Solely the CDR3 DNA is kept, with 45 bases framed from the first base. Participants in the prospective study were aged about 18 to 89 years, lived in about two dozen United States geographic areas, and enrolled through a virtual design. Cohort assignment in the prospective study relied on participant-reported clinical history from a screening survey and a study questionnaire. For ImmuneRACE Cohort 3, a participant was defined as recovered based on two consecutive negative NP/OP PCR tests, clearance by a healthcare professional, or resolution of symptoms. Each participant in the prospective study had whole blood, serum and a nasopharyngeal or oropharyngeal swab collected by mobile phlebotomists. Participants in the prospective study had the option to provide additional blood draws and questionnaires over an approximately 2-month period. Prospective study blood samples were shipped either frozen or at room temperature before DNA extraction.

The immunoSEQ Assay, a bias-controlled multiplex PCR, was used to amplify TCRbeta CDR3 regions from genomic DNA. Per the source publication's procedure: Within the assay, amplification of reference gene primers was used to estimate how many nucleated cells each sample contained. To quantify the absolute abundance of each unique TCRbeta CDR3 rearrangement, sequence reads were collapsed and filtered. For each sample, productive Simpson clonality was calculated by taking the square root of Simpson's diversity index across productive rearrangements. The source is immuneACCESS, and TCRdb retained only in-frame sequences with V and J called. Part of the clones is not carried over; for the studies checked, unresolved V genes explain less than half of this, and the remainder is unexplained. That table supplies the V and J calls and clone size; D and trimming were determined from the DNA. For this sample the table gives approximately 330,000 clones, of which roughly 86% were detected only once. The ten largest make up just under 9.5% of the sample.

Study-wide findings and limitations: Clinical and demographic metadata were provided uncurated, with the amount varying by source and participant.

The V and J genes are TRBV11-3 and TRBJ2-1, with 7 middle bases fitting TRBD2. The sequenced material came from PBMCs or T cells enriched from blood (not recorded which). The clonotype was recovered from a woman under 40 who had recovered from COVID-19. The DNA is as follows: TGTGCCAGCAGCGCCACGGGGGGATCCTACAATGAGCAGTTCTTC. This sequence encodes CASSATGGSYNEQFF.